A single sample is the source of the 29 T cell receptor beta chains below, sequenced in a study of blood T cells in healthy people across ages. Sample-barcoded 5' priming and a J-beta primer mix drove a second PCR of 7 to 11 cycles. TCRdb fed the 5' RACE reads into MiXCR, producing one record per CDR3 protein. The sample lists about 400,000 distinct CDR3 sequences, over 45% occurring once. Sequenced sample: blood. These TCRs come from a man in his fifties or sixties in good health.

CDR3 bases: TGTGCCAGCAGCACTCTCGCGGGGACGAGATACGAGCAGTACTTC. Translating it yields CASSTLAGTRYEQYF. The chain uses TRBV7-9 and TRBJ2-4, with a possible D match to TRBD2 (6 bases). The J call may be wrong; the DNA end is better matched by TRBJ2-7. Germline CDR1 is SEHNR and CDR2 is FQNEAQ (reference sequence). The CDR3 extends over 15 amino acids.

This sequence joins TRBV6-2 or TRBV6-3 and TRBJ2-7; TRBD2 is a possible D gene (5 bases). The CDR3 is 14 residues long. The germline gives CDR1 MNHEY, CDR2 SVGEGT. Trimming cost V 7 bases and J 7 bases, with 20 bases left between them. In DNA, the CDR3 is TGTGCCAGCACCACGGACTTCCCCTACAATGAGCAGTACTTC. Its protein is CASTTDFPYNEQYF.

The sample holds a few counts of this clonotype. The rearrangement joins TRBV4-1 to TRBJ2-3; no clear D. V lost 0 bases to trimming and J lost 6 bases, with 7 bases between them. CDR1 and CDR2 from the germline V gene are MGHRA and YSYEKL. This CDR3 region has 13 residues. This chain's CDR3 is CASSQDQADTQYF. CDR3 coding DNA: TGCGCCAGCAGCCAAGATCAGGCGGATACGCAGTATTTT.

This clonotype was counted many times. The rearrangement uses TRBV28 and TRBJ1-6; possibly TRBD1 for D (5 bases). The V end lost 10 bases, the J end lost 2 bases, and 15 bases lay between the germline ends. The CDR3 has 15 residues. Germline CDR1 MDHEN, CDR2 SYDVKM. The CDR3 loop is CATPEGPTYNSPLHF. As DNA, the CDR3 is TGTGCCACCCCTGAGGGACCGACCTATAATTCACCCCTCCACTTT.

This clonotype occurred a few times. The rearrangement joins TRBV11-2 to TRBJ2-5, with 10 bases fitting TRBD2. The CDR3 extends over 15 amino acids. V lost 0 bases to trimming and J lost 11 bases; unmatched junction nucleotides: 9. Per germline, CDR1 SGHAT and CDR2 FQNNGV. The CDR3 sequence: CASSLETSGFWEQYF. DNA for the CDR3: TGTGCCAGCAGCTTAGAGACTAGCGGGTTCTGGGAGCAGTACTTC.

This clonotype was seen ten or more times. CDR3 sequence reads: CSAPRPGVNQPQHF. The CDR3 DNA follows: TGCAGTGCGCCTAGACCAGGGGTCAATCAGCCCCAGCATTTT. The J gene is TRBJ1-5, the V gene TRBV20-1; D is possibly TRBD1 (6 bases). Deletions cut 6 bases from V and 3 bases from J, with 15 bases between. This CDR3 contains 14 residues. Germline V gives CDR1 DFQATT, CDR2 SNEGSKA (reference sequence).

The chain is built from TRBV20-1 and TRBJ1-2; unclear D gene. Trimming cost V 3 bases and J 3 bases, with 17 bases left between them. Germline loops: CDR1 DFQATT, CDR2 SNEGSKA (reference sequence). The CDR3 has 15 residues. This CDR3 reads CSASSIGVGDYGYTF. The CDR3 region has the DNA TGCAGTGCTAGTTCGATTGGGGTTGGGGACTATGGCTACACCTTC.

The gene calls are TRBV5-1 and TRBJ2-7, with 9 bases fitting TRBD1. CDR1 and CDR2 from the germline V gene are SGHRS and YFSETQ. Losses at the gene ends were 2 bases for V and 6 bases for J; bases not matched to a gene: 9. The CDR3 spans 15 residues. The CDR3 bases are TGCGCCAGCAGCTTCAAACAGGGGGCATCGGCCGAGCAGTACTTC. Protein sequence: CASSFKQGASAEQYF.

This clonotype was seen only a few times. The chain links TRBV28 to TRBJ2-1, with 10 bases that match TRBD2. Germline-derived CDR1 and CDR2 are MDHEN and SYDVKM. The V gene end was trimmed by 11 bases and the J gene end by 8 bases; junction bases not matched to a gene: 6. The CDR3 length is 12 residues. The CDR3 region is CACSGGWHEQFF. The CDR3 bases are TGTGCCTGTAGCGGGGGGTGGCATGAGCAGTTCTTC.

This clonotype was counted only a few times. V is TRBV29-1 and J is TRBJ1-2; maybe TRBD1 (6 bases). The CDR3 contains 13 residues. CDR1 is SQVTM, CDR2 ANQGSEA, per germline. V was shortened by 6 bases and J by 9 bases, with 20 bases between the two germline ends. Here the CDR3 reads CSVEGQGGGSYTF. The CDR3 bases are TGCAGCGTCGAGGGGCAGGGAGGGGGAAGCTACACCTTC.

Comments on this clonotype: A read error may account for a junction end that differs from germline. This sequence joins TRBV7-9 and TRBJ1-5; weak D call: TRBD1 (5 bases). CDR3 length equals 14 residues. The germline V gene has CDR1 SEHNR and CDR2 FQNEAQ (reference sequence). CDR3 coding DNA: TGTGCCAGCAGCTTAGCAGGGGATAATCAGCTCCAGCATTTT. Its protein is CASSLAGDNQLQHF.

This clonotype has more than one count but fewer than ten. The chain is built from TRBV20-1 and TRBJ2-7; tentative D call: TRBD2 (6 bases). The DNA end favors TRBJ2-5, so the J call may be wrong. The CDR3 loop spans 14 amino acids. Germline V lookup: CDR1 DFQATT, CDR2 SNEGSKA (reference sequence). CDR3 in DNA: TGCAGTGCTGTAAGATCGGGAGTTAAAGAGACCCAGTACTTC. It yields the protein CSAVRSGVKETQYF.

The chain uses TRBV6-5 and TRBJ2-7; perhaps D is TRBD1 or TRBD2 (5 bases each). Germline V gives CDR1 MNHEY, CDR2 SVGAGI. The CDR3 is 16 amino acids. The V end was cut by 0 bases, the J end by 7 bases, with 19 bases between. The chain's CDR3 is CASSYSPGAGFNEQYF. The DNA of the CDR3 is TGTGCCAGCAGTTACTCCCCCGGGGCAGGGTTTAATGAGCAGTACTTC.

This clonotype was picked up many times. The chain combines TRBV20-1 with TRBJ2-1; D may correspond to TRBD1 or TRBD2 (5 bases each). CDR1 and CDR2 (germline): DFQATT, SNEGSKA (reference sequence). The V gene lost 0 bases and the J gene lost 15 bases, with 12 bases spanning the gap. The CDR3 loop spans 11 amino acids. The chain's CDR3 is CSARDGTRRFF. In DNA, the CDR3 is TGCAGTGCTAGAGATGGGACCCGGCGGTTCTTC.

The chain links TRBV7-9 to TRBJ2-1; D uncertain. Germline values: CDR1 SEHNR, CDR2 FQNEAQ (reference sequence). The CDR3 is 13 residues long. V lost 1 base and J 9 bases, leaving 10 bases between the germline ends. CDR3 residues: CASSLGPLGEQFF. The CDR3 DNA reads TGTGCCAGCAGCTTAGGGCCGCTCGGTGAGCAGTTCTTC.

The chain couples TRBV6-6 to TRBJ2-3; TRBD2 matches at 12 bases. Germline V gives CDR1 MNHNY, CDR2 SVGAGI (reference sequence). V dropped 4 bases and J dropped 0; count of bases not matched to a gene: 5. This CDR3 has 17 residues. CDR3 sequence reads: CASSSLAGGLSTDTQYF. The CDR3 nucleotides are TGTGCCAGCAGTTCCCTAGCGGGAGGGCTTAGCACAGATACGCAGTATTTT.

A few counts support this clonotype. This sequence joins TRBV9 and TRBJ2-4; 11 bases fit TRBD2. V lost 3 bases to trimming and J lost 13 bases; unmatched junction nucleotides: 6. Germline V gene lookup returns CDR1 SGDLS and CDR2 YYNGEE. The CDR3 totals 13 residues. The CDR3, as DNA: TGTGCCAGCAGCGAGGTACTAGCGGGAGAGCAGTACTTC. Protein sequence: CASSEVLAGEQYF.

The chain recombines TRBV4-3 with TRBJ2-7, with 9 bases lining up with TRBD1. The CDR3 contains 15 residues. Trimming at V came to 1 base and at J to 4 bases, leaving 5 bases not matched to a gene. Germline CDR1 is LGHNA and CDR2 is YSLEER. CDR3 sequence: CASSQAGTGPYEQYF. In DNA, the CDR3 is TGCGCCAGCAGCCAAGCCGGGACAGGGCCTTACGAGCAGTACTTC.

This rearrangement joins TRBV25-1 to TRBJ2-1; the match to TRBD2 covers 10 bases. Germline CDR1 reads MGHDK; CDR2 reads SYGVNS. The CDR3 contains 16 residues. Losses at the gene ends were 4 bases for V and 2 bases for J; bases not matched to a gene: 5. The CDR3 DNA reads as TGTGCCAGCAGTGCTAGCGGGAGCTCGGCCTACAATGAGCAGTTCTTC. Translation: CASSASGSSAYNEQFF.

The chain is built from TRBV12-3 or TRBV12-4 and TRBJ2-1; 7 nucleotides agree with TRBD1. This CDR3 contains 14 residues. V gave up 2 bases and J gave up 9 bases; unmatched junction bases: 7. The CDR3 is CASSLQGVVGEQFF. The CDR3, as DNA: TGTGCCAGCAGTTTACAGGGGGTAGTAGGTGAGCAGTTCTTC.

The J gene is TRBJ2-7, the V gene TRBV2; the D is unclear. V was trimmed by 2 bases and J by 1 base, leaving 15 bases between them. There are 16 residues in the CDR3. Germline lookup yields CDR1 SNHLY and CDR2 FYNNEI. The CDR3 spells CASSESTKSVSYEQYF. DNA for the CDR3: TGTGCCAGCAGTGAATCCACCAAAAGTGTTTCCTACGAGCAGTACTTC.

The sample holds a few counts of this clonotype. This rearrangement joins TRBV5-4 to TRBJ2-1, with TRBD1 matching over 12 bases. The junction had 5 bases not matched to a gene; V was cut back by 3 bases and J by 7 bases. The CDR3 is made up of 15 amino acids. CDR1 is SGHNT, CDR2 YYREEE, per germline (reference sequence). The CDR3 bases are TGTGCCAGCAGCTCCCGGGACAGGGGGCTAAATGAGCAGTTCTTC. Translated, it gives CASSSRDRGLNEQFF.

The CDR3 DNA is TGTGCCAGCAGCCAAGAGGCCAGCGGGAGGACCACAGATACGCAGTATTTT. Protein: CASSQEASGRTTDTQYF. V gene TRBV4-2 combines with J gene TRBJ2-3; 9 positions agree with TRBD2. This CDR3 is 17 amino acids long. Unmatched junction bases numbered 6, after V lost 0 bases and J lost 2 bases. Germline V gives CDR1 LGHNA, CDR2 YNFKEQ.

The J gene is TRBJ2-7, the V gene TRBV6-2 or TRBV6-3, with 8 positions matching TRBD2. There are 15 residues in the CDR3. After removal of 5 bases from V and 3 bases from J, the junction contained 9 bases not matched to a gene. The germline CDR1 and CDR2 sequences are MNHEY and SVGEGT. CDR3 sequence reads: CASSPQRTSSYEQYF. DNA for the CDR3: TGTGCCAGCAGTCCACAGAGGACTAGCAGCTACGAGCAGTACTTC.

V usage is TRBV12-3 or TRBV12-4 and J usage is TRBJ2-1; tentative D call: TRBD2 (6 bases). The CDR3 loop spans 12 amino acids. Trimming shortened V by 4 bases and J by 10 bases, and 11 bases separated the two germline ends. The CDR3 region has the DNA TGTGCCAGCAGTTCCCGGCGGGGCGAGCAGTTCTTC. Translation: CASSSRRGEQFF.

The chain has TRBV13 and TRBJ2-7; possible D gene TRBD2, 6 bases. V lost 9 bases and J lost 6, with 18 bases in between. The CDR3 consists of 13 residues. CDR1 and CDR2 from the germline V gene are PRHDT and FYEKMQ (reference sequence). CDR3 nucleotides: TGTGCCAGTCAAGCCGGGGGAGTTCGCGAGCAGTACTTC. This gives the protein CASQAGGVREQYF.

Here the CDR3 reads CASSQDQWYNEQFF. CDR3 nucleotide sequence: TGTGCCAGCAGCCAAGACCAGTGGTACAATGAGCAGTTCTTC. This rearrangement joins TRBV3-1 to TRBJ2-1, with D unclear. The CDR3 is made up of 14 amino acids. Deletions cut 0 bases from V and 4 bases from J, with 7 bases between. CDR1 is LGHDT and CDR2 is YNNKEL in the germline V gene (reference sequence).

This sequence joins TRBV6-2 or TRBV6-3 and TRBJ2-3, with a tentative D call TRBD2 (5 bases). Germline assignment: CDR1 MNHEY and CDR2 SVGEGT. V was pared by 6 bases and J by 2 bases, with 6 bases between. The CDR3 loop spans 12 amino acids. The CDR3 region is CASRTITDTQYF. The CDR3 DNA is TGTGCCAGCAGGACTATCACAGATACGCAGTATTTT.

This clonotype was found a few times. V usage is TRBV28 and J usage is TRBJ2-4; 7 bases are a match to TRBD1. Germline V gene lookup returns CDR1 MDHEN and CDR2 SYDVKM. With V trimmed by 5 bases and J by 3 bases, 10 bases remained unmatched. The length of the CDR3 is 16 residues. CDR3 sequence reads: CASSPPHTGVKNIQYF. DNA for the CDR3: TGTGCCAGCAGTCCACCCCACACAGGGGTCAAAAACATTCAGTACTTC.